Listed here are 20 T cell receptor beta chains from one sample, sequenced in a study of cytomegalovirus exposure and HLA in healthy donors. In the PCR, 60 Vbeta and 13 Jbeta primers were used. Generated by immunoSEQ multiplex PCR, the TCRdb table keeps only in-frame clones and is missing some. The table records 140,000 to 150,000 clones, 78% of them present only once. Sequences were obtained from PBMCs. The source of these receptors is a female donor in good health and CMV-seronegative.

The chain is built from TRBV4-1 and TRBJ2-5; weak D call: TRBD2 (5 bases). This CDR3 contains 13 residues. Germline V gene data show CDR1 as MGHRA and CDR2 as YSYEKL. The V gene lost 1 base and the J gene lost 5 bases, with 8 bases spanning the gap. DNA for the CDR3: TGCGCCAGCAGCCAAGCGGGGTCGGAGACCCAGTACTTC. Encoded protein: CASSQAGSETQYF.

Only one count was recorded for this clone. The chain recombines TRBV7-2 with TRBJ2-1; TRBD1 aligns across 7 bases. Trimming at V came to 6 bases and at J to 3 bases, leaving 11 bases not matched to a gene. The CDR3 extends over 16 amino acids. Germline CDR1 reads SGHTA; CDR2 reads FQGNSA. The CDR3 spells CASRLTPGQLYNEQFF. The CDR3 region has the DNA TGTGCCAGCAGATTAACGCCGGGACAGCTCTACAATGAGCAGTTCTTC.

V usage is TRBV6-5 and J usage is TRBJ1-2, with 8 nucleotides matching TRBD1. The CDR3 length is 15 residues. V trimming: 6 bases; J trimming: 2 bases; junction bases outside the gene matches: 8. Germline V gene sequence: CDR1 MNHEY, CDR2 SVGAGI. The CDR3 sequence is CASSRQGNRNYGYTF. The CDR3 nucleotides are TGTGCCAGCAGCCGACAGGGGAACCGAAACTATGGCTACACCTTC.

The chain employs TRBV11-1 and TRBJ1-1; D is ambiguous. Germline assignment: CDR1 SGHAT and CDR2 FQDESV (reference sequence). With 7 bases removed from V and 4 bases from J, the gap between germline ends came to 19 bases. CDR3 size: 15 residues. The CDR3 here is CASNPGRKFGTEAFF. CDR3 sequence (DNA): TGTGCCAGCAACCCCGGTAGAAAGTTTGGCACTGAAGCTTTCTTT.

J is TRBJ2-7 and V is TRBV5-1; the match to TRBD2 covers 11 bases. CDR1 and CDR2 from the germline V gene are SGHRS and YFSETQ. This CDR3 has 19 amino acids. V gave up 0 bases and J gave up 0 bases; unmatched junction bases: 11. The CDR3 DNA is TGCGCCAGCAGCTTGGCGAAGTCTAGCGGGGGGCCCCTCTCCTACGAGCAGTACTTC. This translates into CASSLAKSSGGPLSYEQYF.

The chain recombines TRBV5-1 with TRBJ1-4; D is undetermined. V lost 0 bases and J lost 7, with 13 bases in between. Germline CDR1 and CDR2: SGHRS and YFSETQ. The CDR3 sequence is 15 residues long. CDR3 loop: CASSLGLGRGEKLFF. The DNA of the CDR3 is TGCGCCAGCAGCTTGGGGTTGGGCCGTGGTGAAAAACTGTTTTTT.

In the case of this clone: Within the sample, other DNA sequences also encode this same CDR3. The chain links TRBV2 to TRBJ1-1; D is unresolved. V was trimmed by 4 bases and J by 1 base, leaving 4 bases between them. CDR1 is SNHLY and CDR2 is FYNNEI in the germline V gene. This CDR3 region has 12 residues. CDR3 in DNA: TGTGCCAGCAGTGCCGGGAACACTGAAGCTTTCTTT. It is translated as CASSAGNTEAFF.

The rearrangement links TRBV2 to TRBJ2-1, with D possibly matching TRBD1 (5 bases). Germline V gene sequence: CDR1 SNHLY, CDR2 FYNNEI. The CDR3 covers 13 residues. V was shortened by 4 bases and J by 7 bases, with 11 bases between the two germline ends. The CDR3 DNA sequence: TGTGCCAGCAGTGTTCCTAGGGGTAATGAGCAGTTCTTC. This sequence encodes CASSVPRGNEQFF.

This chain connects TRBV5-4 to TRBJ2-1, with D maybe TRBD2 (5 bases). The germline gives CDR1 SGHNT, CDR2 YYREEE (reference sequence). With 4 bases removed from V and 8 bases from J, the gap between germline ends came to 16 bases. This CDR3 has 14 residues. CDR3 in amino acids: CASSIRLIPDEQFF. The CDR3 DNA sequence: TGTGCCAGCAGCATCCGACTAATCCCCGATGAGCAGTTCTTC.

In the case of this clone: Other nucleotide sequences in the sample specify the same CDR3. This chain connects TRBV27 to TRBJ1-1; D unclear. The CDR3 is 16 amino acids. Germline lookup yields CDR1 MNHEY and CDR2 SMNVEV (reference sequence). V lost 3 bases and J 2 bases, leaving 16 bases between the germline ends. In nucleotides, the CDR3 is TGTGCCAGCAGTTTTACCACGGGGATTGGAAACACTGAAGCTTTCTTT. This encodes CASSFTTGIGNTEAFF.

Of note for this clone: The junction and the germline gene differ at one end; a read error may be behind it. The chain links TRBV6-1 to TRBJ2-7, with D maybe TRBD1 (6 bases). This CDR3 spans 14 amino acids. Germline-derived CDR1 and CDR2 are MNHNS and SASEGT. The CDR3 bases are TGTGCCAGCAGGTCCTTCAGGGGTCGGGGTGATCTTCGATTC. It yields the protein CASRSFRGRGDLRF.

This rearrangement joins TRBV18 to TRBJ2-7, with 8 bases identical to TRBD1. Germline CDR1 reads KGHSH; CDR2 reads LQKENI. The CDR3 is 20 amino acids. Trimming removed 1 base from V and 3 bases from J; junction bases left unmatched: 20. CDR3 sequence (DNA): TGTGCCAGCTCACCACAACCCTCCGGGACAGGTTGGCGAAGGTTCTACGAGCAGTACTTC. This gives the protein CASSPQPSGTGWRRFYEQYF. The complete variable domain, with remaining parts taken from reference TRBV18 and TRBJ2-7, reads NAGVMQNPRHLVRRRGQEARLRCSPMKGHSHVYWYRQLPEEGLKFMVYLQKENIIDESGMPKERFSAEFPKEGPSILRIQQVVRGDSAAYFCASSPQPSGTGWRRFYEQYFGPGTRLTVT.

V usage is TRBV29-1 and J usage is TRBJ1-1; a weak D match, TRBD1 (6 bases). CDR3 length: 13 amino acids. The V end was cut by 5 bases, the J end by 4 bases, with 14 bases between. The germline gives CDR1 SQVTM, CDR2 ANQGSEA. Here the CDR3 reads CSVRTDFSTEAFF. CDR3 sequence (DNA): TGCAGCGTTCGGACAGACTTCAGCACTGAAGCTTTCTTT. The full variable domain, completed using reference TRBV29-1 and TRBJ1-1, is SAVISQKPSRDICQRGTSLTIQCQVDSQVTMMFWYRQQPGQSLTLIATANQGSEATYESGFVIDKFPISRPNLTFSTLTVSNMSPEDSSIYLCSVRTDFSTEAFFGQGTRLTVV.

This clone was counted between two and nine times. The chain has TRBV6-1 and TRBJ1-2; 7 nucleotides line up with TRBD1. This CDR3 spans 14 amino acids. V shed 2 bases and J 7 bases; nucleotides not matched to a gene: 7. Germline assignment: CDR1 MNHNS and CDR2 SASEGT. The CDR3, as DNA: TGTGCCAGCAGTGAATCAGGGGGTGTCGGTGGCTACACCTTC. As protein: CASSESGGVGGYTF.

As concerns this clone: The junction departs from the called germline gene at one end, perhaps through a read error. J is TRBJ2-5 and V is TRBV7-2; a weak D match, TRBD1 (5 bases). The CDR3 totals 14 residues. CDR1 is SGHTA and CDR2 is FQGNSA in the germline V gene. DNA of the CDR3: TGTGCCAGCAGCGCAGTGACAGTACAAGGGACCCAGTACTTC. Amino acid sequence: CASSAVTVQGTQYF.

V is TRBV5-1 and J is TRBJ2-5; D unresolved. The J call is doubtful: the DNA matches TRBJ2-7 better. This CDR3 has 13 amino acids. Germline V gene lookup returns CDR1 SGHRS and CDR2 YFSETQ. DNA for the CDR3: TGCGCCAGCAGCCCGAAGGAGTCCTACGAGCAGTACTTC. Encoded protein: CASSPKESYEQYF.

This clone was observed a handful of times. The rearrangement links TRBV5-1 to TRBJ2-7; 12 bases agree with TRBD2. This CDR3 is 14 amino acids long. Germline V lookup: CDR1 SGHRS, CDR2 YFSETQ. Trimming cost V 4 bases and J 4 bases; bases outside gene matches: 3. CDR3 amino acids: CASSQGLAGYEQYF. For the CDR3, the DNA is TGCGCCAGCAGCCAGGGACTAGCGGGTTACGAGCAGTACTTC.

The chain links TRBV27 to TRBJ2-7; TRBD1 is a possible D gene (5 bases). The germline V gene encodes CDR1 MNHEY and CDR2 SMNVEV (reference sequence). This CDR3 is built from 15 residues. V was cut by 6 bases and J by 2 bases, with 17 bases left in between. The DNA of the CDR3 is TGTGCCAGCAGGCGACCAGGGTATGGTCCCTACGAGCAGTACTTC. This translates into CASRRPGYGPYEQYF.

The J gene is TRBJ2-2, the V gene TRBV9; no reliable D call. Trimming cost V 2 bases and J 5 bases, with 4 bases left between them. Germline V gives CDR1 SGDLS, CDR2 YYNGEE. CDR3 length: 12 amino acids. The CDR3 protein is CASSVLTGELFF. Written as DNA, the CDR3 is TGTGCCAGCAGCGTTTTAACCGGGGAGCTGTTTTTT.

CDR3 region: CASRPWEGGPSNQPQHF. The DNA for the CDR3 is TGTGCCAGCAGACCCTGGGAGGGTGGGCCGAGCAATCAGCCCCAGCATTTT. The gene calls are TRBV28 and TRBJ1-5, with unresolved D. V was trimmed by 6 bases and J by 1 base, leaving 19 bases between them. The CDR3 runs 17 residues. Germline V gene sequence: CDR1 MDHEN, CDR2 SYDVKM.